This T cell receptor beta chain was captured by sequencing in a study of T cell responses to AZD1222 COVID-19 vaccine. Regarding the study as a whole: Across spike, vaccine-associated CD4 TCRs were found, dominant at 160-218 and 743-854. White British donors predominated, females outnumbered males, and clonal diversity was possibly underestimated.

Worth noting for this clone: Antigen unknown.

The data were produced by immunoSEQ multiplex PCR, yet TCRdb's version contains in-frame clones alone and is incomplete. The repertoire holds 65,000 to 90,000 clones, with around 88% as singletons. The germline gives CDR1 SGHNT, CDR2 YYREEE (reference sequence). V was trimmed by 3 bases and J by 4 bases, leaving 13 bases between them. CDR3 length equals 14 residues. The sequence came from an adult in good health. The sample in question was peripheral blood, obtained on day 0 of AZD1222 vaccination. The chain couples TRBV5-4 to TRBJ1-2, with TRBD1 as a possible D gene (5 bases). CDR3 residues: CASSSHGGGYGYTF. In nucleotides, the CDR3 is TGTGCCAGCAGCTCCCACGGGGGTGGCTATGGCTACACCTTC.